These T cell receptor beta chains were read from a single sample in a study of T-cell reconstitution after alpha-beta-depleted transplantation in children. Using its own MiXCR run on the PCR reads, TCRdb lists one record per CDR3 protein. The sample lists tens of thousands of distinct CDR3 sequences, approximately 5% seen once, with about 19% in the top ten. This specimen was PBMCs, mostly from graft donor cells, taken 180 days after TCRalphabeta/CD19-depleted stem cell transplant. These TCRs come from a boy under two years old who had a stem cell transplant for acute myeloid leukemia, so the T cells may come from the graft donor. CDR3s include the opening cysteine and the closing phenylalanine or tryptophan.

>TRBJ1-1|TRBV12-3/TRBV12-4
CASSRVVTEAFF
>TRBJ2-2|TRBV19
CASSIYRLAGAPSGELFF
>TRBJ1-4|TRBV7-9
CASSLLAGGEKLFF
>TRBJ1-1|TRBV14
CASSQVAGIDTEAFF
>TRBJ1-6|TRBV6-5
CASSYADRVNSPLHF
>TRBJ2-3|TRBV7-9
CASSSPGLESTDTQYF
>TRBJ2-1|TRBV9
CASSPGTGYGNEQFF
>TRBJ1-1|TRBV5-6
CASSLDGGEAYTEAFF
>TRBJ2-3|TRBV3-1
CASSQGWLAGGNTDTQYF
>TRBJ2-5|TRBV10-3
CAISEGQVYQETQYF
>TRBJ1-3|TRBV5-1
CASSFTGAGNTIYF
>TRBJ2-5|TRBV12-3/TRBV12-4
CASSPPDRPQETQYF
>TRBJ2-1|TRBV20-1
CSAPGSWDYNEQFF
>TRBJ2-5|TRBV2
CASSELQPLLIQETQYF
>TRBJ2-1|TRBV6-1
CASSEDDYSEKSYNEQFF
>TRBJ2-7|TRBV27
CASSPWTGTYEQYF
>TRBJ1-2|TRBV29-1
CSVASGTTNYGYTF
>TRBJ1-1|TRBV7-2
CASSRRRNTEAFF
>TRBJ2-5|TRBV12-3/TRBV12-4
CASSFLAEIKTQYF
>TRBJ2-1|TRBV24-1
CATSDPRDRGRFEQFF
>TRBJ1-2|TRBV5-6
CASGPGTLGYTF
>TRBJ2-3|TRBV20-1
CSAPRQGGTDTQYF
>TRBJ1-1|TRBV29-1
CSVADIEAFF
>TRBJ2-2|TRBV24-1
CATSEIPPTGELFF
>TRBJ2-6|TRBV7-9
CASSPLGSGANVLTF
>TRBJ2-5|TRBV7-9
CASSLTGPLQETQYF
>TRBJ1-6|TRBV12-3/TRBV12-4
CASSPRVLSSYNSPLHF
>TRBJ2-7|TRBV12-3/TRBV12-4
CASSSSGGLNEQYF
>TRBJ2-4|TRBV20-1
CSANQLAKNIQYF
>TRBJ1-5|TRBV7-9
CASSPRGPSNQPQHF
>TRBJ2-5|TRBV19
CASSRHRTEETQYF
>TRBJ2-7|TRBV7-2
CASSFSGTGWYEQYF
>TRBJ2-5|TRBV7-8
CASSLGIGETQYF
>TRBJ2-2|TRBV6-2/TRBV6-3
CASTRLNTGELFF
>TRBJ2-3|TRBV12-3/TRBV12-4
CASRPTGGIGTQYF
>TRBJ2-3|TRBV3-1
CASSQVVGTDTQYF
>TRBJ2-7|TRBV12-3/TRBV12-4
CASSLTLYEQYF
>TRBJ2-3|TRBV20-1
CSASRTSTDTQYF
>TRBJ2-3|TRBV5-1
CASSSGGGGRTDTQYF
>TRBJ1-5|TRBV12-3/TRBV12-4
CASSLINQPQHF
>TRBJ1-1|TRBV12-3/TRBV12-4
CASSPSLGRPNTEAFF
>TRBJ2-5|TRBV4-3
CASSQDTGGRQETQYF
>TRBJ1-4|TRBV3-1
CASSQDWPGRSPTNEKLFF
>TRBJ2-5|TRBV12-3/TRBV12-4
CASRHRFQETQYF
>TRBJ1-5|TRBV20-1
CSARSAEYQPQHF
>TRBJ2-3|TRBV9
CASSDGTGTKDTQYF
>TRBJ1-4|TRBV5-6
CASSKPGPTNEKLFF
>TRBJ1-1|TRBV7-9
CASSLLQGRLNTEAFF
>TRBJ2-5|TRBV7-3
CASSPQRGPRETQYF